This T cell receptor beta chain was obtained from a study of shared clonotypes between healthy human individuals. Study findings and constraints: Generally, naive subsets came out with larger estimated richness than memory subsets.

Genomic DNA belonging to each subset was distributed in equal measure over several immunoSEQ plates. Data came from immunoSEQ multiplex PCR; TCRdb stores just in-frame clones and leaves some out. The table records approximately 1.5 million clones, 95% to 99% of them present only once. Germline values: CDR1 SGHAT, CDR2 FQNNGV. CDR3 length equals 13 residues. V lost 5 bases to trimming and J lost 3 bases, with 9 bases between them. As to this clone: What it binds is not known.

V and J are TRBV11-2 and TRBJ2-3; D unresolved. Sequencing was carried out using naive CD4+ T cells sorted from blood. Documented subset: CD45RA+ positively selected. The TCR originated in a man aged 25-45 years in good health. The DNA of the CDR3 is TGTGCCAGCAGCCGACCCGGGACAGATACGCAGTATTTT. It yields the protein CASSRPGTDTQYF.